The 27 T cell receptor beta chains below all came from one sample that was sequenced in a study of CD8 T cells in ankylosing spondylitis. MiXCR, run by TCRdb on the 5' RACE reads, gives a single entry per CDR3 protein. In the table there are fewer than 80,000 distinct CDR3 sequences, about 5.4% of which are singletons. Sequencing was performed on blood, either unsorted or a sorted T cell fraction (not recorded which). Receptors originate from a male donor with ankylosing spondylitis or in good health (not recorded which).

Ten or more counts support this clonotype. The chain employs TRBV20-1 and TRBJ1-5; no clear D gene. The CDR3 length is 16 residues. V lost 1 base and J 3 bases, leaving 16 bases between the germline ends. Germline V gives CDR1 DFQATT, CDR2 SNEGSKA (reference sequence). The CDR3 spells CSARVSGSLSNQPQHF. The CDR3 DNA is TGCAGTGCTAGAGTTTCGGGGTCCCTCTCCAATCAGCCCCAGCATTTT.

This clonotype was seen many times. In DNA form, the CDR3 reads TGTGCCAGCAGCTTGAGAGGGGTTGGAGATACGCAGTATTTT. Translated: CASSLRGVGDTQYF. The V and J genes are TRBV5-5 and TRBJ2-3, with D perhaps matching TRBD1 or TRBD2 (5 bases each). V was shortened by 1 base and J by 5 bases, with 11 bases between the two germline ends. This CDR3 spans 14 amino acids. Germline V CDR1 and CDR2: SGHKS, YYEKEE (reference sequence).

This clonotype occurred many times. This chain connects TRBV6-4 to TRBJ1-4; possibly TRBD1 for D (5 bases). The V and J ends lost 5 bases and 7 bases respectively, with 17 bases between them. Germline lookup yields CDR1 MRHNA and CDR2 SNTAGT. The CDR3 runs to 15 residues. The DNA for the CDR3 is TGTGCCAGCAGTAGACGCCGGGGGAATGGTGAAAAACTGTTTTTT. Encoded protein: CASSRRRGNGEKLFF.

This clonotype was picked up many times. The V call is TRBV5-1, the J call TRBJ2-3; D tentatively reads TRBD1 or TRBD2 (6 bases each). This CDR3 contains 15 residues. Germline V gene sequence: CDR1 SGHRS, CDR2 YFSETQ. With 4 bases removed from V and 2 bases from J, the gap between germline ends came to 14 bases. The DNA for the CDR3 is TGCGCCAGCAGCCCGGCAGGGGACTTCACAGATACGCAGTATTTT. This translates into CASSPAGDFTDTQYF. The full variable domain, rest sourced from reference TRBV5-1 and TRBJ2-3, is KAGVTQTPRYLIKTRGQQVTLSCSPISGHRSVSWYQQTPGQGLQFLFEYFSETQRNKGNFPGRFSGRQFSNSRSEMNVSTLELGDSALYLCASSPAGDFTDTQYFGPGTRLTVL.

The sample holds many counts of this clonotype. The chain joins TRBV20-1 to TRBJ2-7, with TRBD2 as a possible D gene (6 bases). Germline CDR1 is DFQATT and CDR2 is SNEGSKA (reference sequence). With 0 bases removed from V and 0 bases from J, the gap between germline ends came to 12 bases. The CDR3 contains 15 residues. As DNA, the CDR3 is TGCAGTGCTAGAGAAAGGGACTTCCCCTCCTACGAGCAGTACTTC. It codes for CSARERDFPSYEQYF.

At least ten counts were recorded for this clonotype. V is TRBV12-3 or TRBV12-4 and J is TRBJ2-5; 7 bases map to TRBD2. The CDR3 is 15 amino acids. The trim removed 1 base at V and 2 bases at J, leaving 4 bases unmatched. The CDR3 DNA sequence: TGTGCCAGCAGTTTAGGGGGACTAATACAAGAGACCCAGTACTTC. It is translated as CASSLGGLIQETQYF.

At least ten counts were recorded for this clonotype. The V and J genes are TRBV29-1 and TRBJ2-7; tentatively, D is TRBD1 (5 bases). V lost 5 bases, J lost 3 bases, and 20 bases lay in between. The CDR3 has 15 amino acids. From germline, CDR1 is SQVTM and CDR2 ANQGSEA. CDR3 residues: CSVSGGSGRDYEQYF. As DNA, the CDR3 is TGCAGCGTTTCGGGTGGTTCGGGCAGGGACTACGAGCAGTACTTC.

This clonotype occurred many times. The chain links TRBV5-1 to TRBJ1-1, with D possibly being TRBD1 (5 bases). Germline loops: CDR1 SGHRS, CDR2 YFSETQ. This CDR3 contains 12 residues. Trimming pared 3 bases from V and 10 bases from J, leaving 13 bases between. This CDR3 reads CASSWGMGGAFF. CDR3 sequence (DNA): TGCGCCAGCAGCTGGGGGATGGGTGGAGCTTTCTTT.

This clonotype was counted at least ten times. The chain couples TRBV10-3 to TRBJ2-3, with D maybe TRBD2 (6 bases). Germline CDR1 is ENHRY and CDR2 is SYGVKD. The CDR3 is made up of 13 amino acids. V lost 4 bases and J 2 bases, leaving 7 bases between the germline ends. Written as DNA, the CDR3 is TGTGCCATCAGTGGGACTAACACAGATACGCAGTATTTT. Protein: CAISGTNTDTQYF.

This clonotype was detected many times. The V and J genes are TRBV12-3 or TRBV12-4 and TRBJ1-5, with TRBD1 matching 7 bases. Germline trimming cut 1 base from V and 9 bases from J; bases unmatched to any gene: 3. This CDR3 region has 13 residues. Written as DNA, the CDR3 is TGTGCCAGCAGTTTAGAACAGGGGAGGCCCCAGCATTTT. Its translation is CASSLEQGRPQHF.

The table lists this clonotype with many counts. The CDR3 region is CSARDSSSGSYEQYF. CDR3 coding DNA: TGCAGTGCTAGAGACTCCTCCAGCGGCTCCTACGAGCAGTACTTC. V and J are TRBV20-1 and TRBJ2-7, with D perhaps TRBD2 (5 bases). V was trimmed by 0 bases and J by 0 bases, leaving 12 bases between them. From germline, CDR1 is DFQATT and CDR2 SNEGSKA (reference sequence). The CDR3 runs to 15 residues.

This clonotype has ten or more counts. The chain uses TRBV2 and TRBJ2-1, with unresolved D. Germline values: CDR1 SNHLY, CDR2 FYNNEI. This CDR3 has 15 amino acids. Trimming removed 8 bases at V and 0 bases at J, with 14 bases between. CDR3 loop: CASRTHLSSYNEQFF. CDR3 in DNA: TGTGCCAGCCGTACACACCTAAGCTCCTACAATGAGCAGTTCTTC.

Worth noting for this clonotype: One base away lies a much larger clone, so this may be a sequencing read error. The chain links TRBV29-1 to TRBJ1-1, with TRBD1 as a possible D gene (5 bases). The V end lost 7 bases, the J end lost 5 bases, and 23 bases lay between the germline ends. CDR1 and CDR2 (germline): SQVTM, ANQGSEA. The length of the CDR3 is 15 residues. This CDR3 is CSALRFHGARTEAFF. DNA of the CDR3: TGCAGCGCCCTCAGATTTCACGGGGCGAGGACTGAAGCTTTCTTT.

The table lists this clonotype with many counts. The CDR3 loop is CASSYSRGKEEKLFF. CDR3 in DNA: TGTGCCAGCAGTTACTCGCGAGGGAAGGAGGAAAAACTGTTTTTT. The chain has TRBV6-5 and TRBJ1-4; D gene uncertain. V was shortened by 0 bases and J by 8 bases, with 13 bases between the two germline ends. CDR1 and CDR2 from the germline V gene are MNHEY and SVGAGI. The CDR3 totals 15 residues.

This clonotype was observed many times. CDR3 sequence reads: CASRRGQGHYGYTF. CDR3 DNA: TGTGCCAGCAGACGGGGACAGGGTCACTATGGCTACACCTTC. This chain joins TRBV28 and TRBJ1-2, with 9 bases lining up with TRBD1. This CDR3 region has 14 residues. Germline assignment: CDR1 MDHEN and CDR2 SYDVKM. Unmatched junction bases numbered 5, after V lost 6 bases and J lost 3 bases.

This clonotype has ten or more counts. The chain has TRBV18 and TRBJ2-7; D tentatively fits TRBD1 or TRBD2 (5 bases each). Trimming pared 3 bases from V and 2 bases from J, leaving 20 bases between. The CDR3 is 17 residues long. Germline V gene data show CDR1 as KGHSH and CDR2 as LQKENI. CDR3 residues: CASSPNERGLTTYEQYF. The CDR3 DNA sequence: TGTGCCAGCTCACCCAATGAGAGGGGCCTCACTACCTACGAGCAGTACTTC.

The rearrangement uses TRBV28 and TRBJ2-3, with 10 nucleotides matching TRBD2. CDR3 length: 16 residues. Trimming took 5 bases from V and 5 from J; bases not matched to a gene: 10. The V gene's germline CDR1 is MDHEN and CDR2 SYDVKM. This chain's CDR3 is CASSPNTGLAVDTQYF. DNA of the CDR3: TGTGCCAGCAGTCCGAATACAGGACTAGCGGTAGATACGCAGTATTTT.

This clonotype has at least ten counts. This chain connects TRBV7-9 to TRBJ1-1; D gene ambiguous. The germline CDR1 and CDR2 sequences are SEHNR and FQNEAQ (reference sequence). V gave up 5 bases and J gave up 11 bases, with 21 bases separating them. The CDR3 spans 14 residues. The DNA of the CDR3 is TGTGCCAGCAGCACCTCGGCCGGCGCCCGAAGCGCTTTCTTT. Protein product: CASSTSAGARSAFF.

CDR3 nucleotides: TGCAGTGCTAGTGGTCAGGCCCTTGATTATCAGCCCCAGCATTTT. It is translated as CSASGQALDYQPQHF. J is TRBJ1-5 and V is TRBV20-1; D remains unclear. V gave up 3 bases and J gave up 5 bases, with 17 bases separating them. The V gene's germline CDR1 is DFQATT and CDR2 SNEGSKA (reference sequence). This CDR3 has 15 residues.

Ten or more counts support this clonotype. The chain carries TRBV4-3 and TRBJ1-6, with no clear D. Germline CDR1 is LGHNA and CDR2 is YSLEER. V lost 3 bases to trimming and J lost 6 bases, with 9 bases between them. This CDR3 contains 14 residues. CDR3 amino acids: CASSQDGSNSPLHF. In DNA, the CDR3 is TGCGCCAGCAGCCAGGATGGAAGTAATTCACCCCTCCACTTT.

Many counts were recorded for this clonotype. The J gene is TRBJ2-3, the V gene TRBV6-1, with D unresolved. The V end was cut by 3 bases, the J end by 6 bases, with 7 bases between. CDR3 length: 12 residues. Germline V lookup: CDR1 MNHNS, CDR2 SASEGT. The CDR3 sequence: CASSEWTDTQYF. In DNA form, the CDR3 reads TGTGCCAGCAGTGAGTGGACGGATACGCAGTATTTT.

This clonotype was counted at least ten times. The genes are TRBV30 and TRBJ2-7; no clear D gene. Germline V lookup: CDR1 GTSNPN, CDR2 SVGIG (reference sequence). Trimming took 0 bases from V and 5 from J, leaving 17 bases between them. This CDR3 region has 15 residues. The CDR3 DNA is TGTGCCTGGAGTGTACTGTCAGTAAAGTCTGACGAGCAGTACTTC. As protein: CAWSVLSVKSDEQYF.

This clonotype was picked up many times. This sequence joins TRBV10-3 and TRBJ2-1; tentatively, D is TRBD1 (6 bases). V was pared by 3 bases and J by 9 bases, with 9 bases between. The CDR3 is made up of 12 amino acids. Germline loops: CDR1 ENHRY, CDR2 SYGVKD. As DNA, the CDR3 is TGTGCCATCAGTGAAGCAGGGGCTGAGCAGTTCTTC. Protein: CAISEAGAEQFF.

With respect to this clonotype: A read error is possible here, since a much larger clone lies one base away. The chain is built from TRBV27 and TRBJ2-2, with TRBD1 as a possible D gene (5 bases). The V gene's germline CDR1 is MNHEY and CDR2 SMNVEV (reference sequence). V lost 4 bases and J 4 bases, leaving 10 bases between the germline ends. The CDR3 runs to 14 residues. The CDR3 is CASSWGRSTGELFF. The CDR3 DNA is TGTGCCAGCAGTTGGGGCAGGAGCACCGGGGAGCTGTTTTTT.

This clonotype was detected many times. This sequence joins TRBV12-3 or TRBV12-4 and TRBJ2-3; 10 bases are a match to TRBD2. V shed 7 bases, J shed 4 bases, and the junction held 5 bases outside the gene matches. This CDR3 has 14 amino acids. CDR3 in DNA: TGTGCCAGCACTAAGCGGGGGGGTCCAGATACGCAGTATTTT. Encoded protein: CASTKRGGPDTQYF.

This clonotype was recorded many times. V and J are TRBV5-4 and TRBJ2-5; either TRBD1 or TRBD2 may fit D (6 bases each). The CDR3 totals 13 residues. Between the trimmed V and J ends, which lost 2 bases and 4 bases, there was a span of 9 bases. CDR1 and CDR2 (germline): SGHNT, YYREEE (reference sequence). The CDR3 DNA reads as TGTGCCAGCAGCTTATGGGGGGCAGAGACCCAGTACTTC. It encodes CASSLWGAETQYF.

This clonotype was picked up one time. This may be a read error, as it is one base from a much larger clone. The chain combines TRBV27 with TRBJ2-5; D might be TRBD2 (5 bases). In germline, CDR1 is MNHEY, CDR2 SMNVEV (reference sequence). This CDR3 contains 16 residues. Here the CDR3 DNA reads TGTACCAGCAGTTCCGGCAAGCTAGCCCCTCCAGAGACCCAGTACTTC. Translated, it gives CTSSSGKLAPPETQYF.